This T cell receptor beta chain was retrieved from a study of blood T cells in healthy people across ages. The CDR3 loop spans 15 amino acids. CDR1 is SGHAT, CDR2 FQNNGV, per germline. A J-beta primer mix and a sample-barcoded 5' primer were used in a second PCR of about 6 to 12 cycles. Using its own MiXCR run on the 5' RACE reads, TCRdb lists one record per CDR3 protein. The sample has hundreds of thousands of distinct CDR3 sequences; roughly 25% are singletons. Of note for this clonotype: Its matching antigen is unknown.

General study findings and limits: PBMCs that were unsorted prevented a conclusive naive versus antigen-experienced comparison. The percentage of naive T cells correlated strongly with TCR beta diversity.

This same sample was also part of a study on T cells of mothers and their children. That paper notes: A few healthy Caucasian mothers gave samples, and so did their six children. Barcodes for each sample and 2-4 random nucleotides were added by the M1S primer used in the second PCR.

The source material was blood. This receptor was identified in a boy between 10 and 17 years old in good health. V usage is TRBV11-2 and J usage is TRBJ2-5; D might be TRBD1 (5 bases). The J call may be incorrect, as the DNA end agrees better with TRBJ2-7. CDR3 DNA sequence: TGTGCCAGCAGCTCCAGGGTACAAGGGCTCTACGAGCAGTACTTC. Translated: CASSSRVQGLYEQYF.